This TCR beta chain comes out of a study of graft-versus-host responses after intestinal transplantation. Across the study: The transplants performed in recipients were multivisceral, liver-intestinal, or isolated intestinal. All of the recipients had induction that used anti-thymocyte globulin, then tacrolimus and steroids for about 3 years. Study conclusions and caveats: GvH clones were identified in recipient marrow, with some first appearing in ileum or blood. Early post-transplant HvG declines tracked with peak circulating GvH clone levels.

The CDR3 covers 15 residues. Germline V gives CDR1 ENHRY, CDR2 SYGVKD. The germline V and J ends were trimmed by 0 bases and 4 bases, with 12 bases remaining between them. The repertoire was sequenced with immunoSEQ multiplex PCR; TCRdb's copy has only in-frame clones and lacks some. The sample yields over 75,000 clones, around 88% seen once. Concerning this clone: Antigen specificity is unknown.

This TCR was sampled from a human patient who received an intestinal transplant, so some T cells may come from the graft donor. This material consisted of PBMCs, taken 255 days after intestinal transplant. The chain recombines TRBV10-3 with TRBJ1-2, with D possibly TRBD1 on 5 matching bases. The CDR3 nucleotides are TGTGCCATCAGTGAGTCGACTCAGGGAGTCTATGGCTACACCTTC. This gives the protein CAISESTQGVYGYTF.